A single sample gave rise to the 15 T cell receptor beta chains below, sequenced in a study of T cells after yellow fever vaccination. TCRdb used MiXCR to reprocess the 5' RACE reads, holding one entry per CDR3 protein. The sample carries about 510,000 distinct CDR3 sequences, around a fifth recorded once. This specimen consisted of PBMCs, obtained approximately 22 days after the first yellow fever vaccination. Every receptor here comes from a young man who received the YFV17D yellow fever vaccine.

This chain links TRBV6-1 with TRBJ1-1; D perhaps matches TRBD1 (6 bases). Trimming cost V 6 bases and J 1 base, with 15 bases left between them. This CDR3 region has 15 residues. Germline CDR1 is MNHNS and CDR2 is SASEGT. CDR3 loop: CASSRPRTANTEAFF. DNA of the CDR3: TGTGCCAGCAGCCGCCCGCGGACAGCGAACACTGAAGCTTTCTTT.

A few counts support this clonotype. V usage is TRBV14 and J usage is TRBJ1-1, with D possibly being TRBD1 (6 bases). V gave up 1 base and J gave up 11 bases, with 14 bases separating them. This CDR3 spans 13 amino acids. Germline values: CDR1 SGHDN, CDR2 FVKESK. CDR3 in amino acids: CASSQAGARRAFF. In nucleotides, the CDR3 is TGTGCCAGCAGCCAAGCAGGGGCCCGGAGGGCTTTCTTT.

The sample holds a few counts of this clonotype. The J gene is TRBJ1-2, the V gene TRBV6-1; a possible D gene is TRBD1 (5 bases). The CDR3 loop spans 16 amino acids. Germline V gene lookup returns CDR1 MNHNS and CDR2 SASEGT. The V end lost 2 bases, the J end lost 4 bases, and 17 bases lay between the germline ends. In nucleotides, the CDR3 is TGTGCCAGCAGTGAATATCAGGGACTCCTAGTCTATGGCTACACCTTC. Translation: CASSEYQGLLVYGYTF.

In this sample, this clonotype turned up a few times. The J gene is TRBJ2-1, the V gene TRBV27; 9 bases match TRBD2. With 3 bases clipped from V and 7 bases from J, the junction kept 7 bases outside the gene matches. Germline V lookup: CDR1 MNHEY, CDR2 SMNVEV (reference sequence). There are 15 residues in the CDR3. This CDR3 is CASSLPSGGRNEQFF. The CDR3 region has the DNA TGTGCCAGCAGTTTGCCCAGCGGGGGGAGGAATGAGCAGTTCTTC.

This clonotype has a handful of counts. V gene TRBV12-3 or TRBV12-4 combines with J gene TRBJ1-2; D unresolved. CDR3 size: 13 residues. Trimming pared 5 bases from V and 5 bases from J, leaving 12 bases between. CDR3 protein: CASSPSAGYGYTF. CDR3 DNA: TGTGCCAGCAGTCCCTCGGCGGGGTATGGCTACACCTTC.

This sequence joins TRBV12-3 or TRBV12-4 and TRBJ1-4; D is unclear. The CDR3 covers 15 residues. Between the trimmed V and J ends, which lost 5 bases and 0 bases, there was a span of 10 bases. The CDR3 DNA reads as TGTGCCAGCAGTAGAAATGAAGCAACTAATGAAAAACTGTTTTTT. This sequence encodes CASSRNEATNEKLFF.

This clonotype was counted between two and nine times. This chain connects TRBV7-9 to TRBJ2-3, with 11 positions matching TRBD2. The CDR3 contains 17 residues. Germline-derived CDR1 and CDR2 are SEHNR and FQNEAQ (reference sequence). V lost 1 base to trimming and J lost 3 bases; unmatched junction nucleotides: 6. CDR3 bases: TGTGCCAGCAGCTTAGAGACTAGCGGGGAGGTAACAGATACGCAGTATTTT. The encoded protein is CASSLETSGEVTDTQYF.

V is TRBV6-2 or TRBV6-3 and J is TRBJ2-1; TRBD1 matches 8 bases. The CDR3 is made up of 20 amino acids. Losses at the gene ends were 0 bases for V and 0 bases for J; bases not matched to a gene: 13. Germline CDR1 and CDR2: MNHEY and SVGEGT. CDR3 sequence: CASSYSIGRGHTSSYNEQFF. The DNA of the CDR3 is TGTGCCAGCAGTTACTCGATAGGCAGGGGGCACACTAGCTCCTACAATGAGCAGTTCTTC.

V and J are TRBV9 and TRBJ1-2; D remains unclear. This CDR3 region has 15 residues. Trimming stripped 0 bases from V and 3 bases from J, with 12 bases between. Germline assignment: CDR1 SGDLS and CDR2 YYNGEE. The CDR3 coding sequence is TGTGCCAGCAGCGTAGATCCCACCCCCGACTATGGCTACACCTTC. This gives the protein CASSVDPTPDYGYTF.

The chain joins TRBV20-1 to TRBJ1-2, with D hard to call. In germline, CDR1 is DFQATT, CDR2 SNEGSKA (reference sequence). The germline V and J ends were trimmed by 6 bases and 4 bases, with 24 bases remaining between them. This CDR3 has 16 amino acids. The CDR3, as DNA: TGCAGTGCCCAACCCCCCTTCTTGACCCTCCTCTATGGCTACACCTTC. Amino acids: CSAQPPFLTLLYGYTF.

This clonotype has ten or more counts. This chain connects TRBV2 to TRBJ2-7; D uncertain. This CDR3 has 15 amino acids. Germline V lookup: CDR1 SNHLY, CDR2 FYNNEI. The V and J ends lost 0 bases and 0 bases respectively, with 9 bases between them. In nucleotides, the CDR3 is TGTGCCAGCAGTGAAGCAGGCTTTTCCTCCTACGAGCAGTACTTC. Protein product: CASSEAGFSSYEQYF.

This clonotype was found a few times. V gene TRBV28 combines with J gene TRBJ1-4; D call uncertain. CDR1 and CDR2 (germline): MDHEN, SYDVKM. The CDR3 length is 13 residues. The V end lost 8 bases, the J end lost 3 bases, and 10 bases lay between the germline ends. The CDR3 loop reads CASRRLPNEKLFF. CDR3 nucleotide sequence: TGTGCCAGCCGACGGCTCCCTAATGAAAAACTGTTTTTT.

This clonotype showed up just a few times. The chain has TRBV28 and TRBJ1-6; D is unclear. V was trimmed by 4 bases and J by 14 bases, leaving 12 bases between them. Germline lookup yields CDR1 MDHEN and CDR2 SYDVKM. The CDR3 covers 12 residues. CDR3 nucleotides: TGTGCCAGCAGTTACCGGCCCAGTACCCTCCACTTT. Its translation is CASSYRPSTLHF.

This clonotype has only a few counts. The CDR3 region is CAISESQTGNYGYTF. CDR3 coding DNA: TGTGCCATCAGTGAGTCTCAAACTGGGAACTATGGCTACACCTTC. The chain employs TRBV10-3 and TRBJ1-2; D unresolved. V was pared by 0 bases and J by 2 bases, with 10 bases between. Germline CDR1 is ENHRY and CDR2 is SYGVKD. The CDR3 is made up of 15 amino acids.

This chain uses TRBV12-3 or TRBV12-4 with TRBJ1-4; tentative D call: TRBD1 (6 bases). The ends were cut back, 8 bases at V and 1 base at J, with 14 bases in the middle. This CDR3 comprises 15 residues. In nucleotides, the CDR3 is TGTGCCAGCCTCGTCAGGGGCGAAACTAATGAAAAACTGTTTTTT. Residues: CASLVRGETNEKLFF.